This TCR beta chain derives from a study of early T cells in non-severe SARS-CoV-2 infection. Overall study: Chains were not paired, and sequencing was done on bulk RNA from unsorted whole blood. Study-level results: In VDJdb matching, anti-spike CD8 responses were favored while private and CD4 specificities went missing.

TCRdb re-called the 5' RACE reads through MiXCR, storing one row per CDR3 protein. The sample shows about 76,000 distinct CDR3 sequences, around 16% of them seen only once. The CDR3 totals 16 residues. Trimming shortened V by 3 bases and J by 0 bases, and 15 bases separated the two germline ends. From germline, CDR1 is MGHDK and CDR2 SYGVNS. Many counts were recorded for this clonotype. Its antigen is not known. The sequenced sample consisted of whole blood. This TCR was sampled from an adult who was a healthcare worker with PCR-confirmed SARS-CoV-2 infection or an uninfected control (not recorded which). The chain joins TRBV25-1 to TRBJ2-7, with D perhaps TRBD1 (5 bases). DNA of the CDR3: TGTGCCAGCAGTGATAACAGGCATAGGTCCTCCTACGAGCAGTACTTC. Translation gives CASSDNRHRSSYEQYF.